Following are 25 T cell receptor beta chains from one sample sequenced in a study of CD8+CD57+ T cells in acquired aplastic anemia. Only patients with CD8+CD57+ cell expansion on flow cytometry were chosen for sequencing. The template used for profiling TCR beta VDJ and CDR3 was genomic DNA. Using its own MiXCR run on the reads, TCRdb lists one record per CDR3 protein. The sample records about 180,000 distinct CDR3 sequences, 48% being singletons. The sample comprised sorted CD4+, CD8+, or CD8+CD57+ T cells (not recorded which) from PBMCs. Receptor source: a human donor with aplastic anemia.

The chain combines TRBV29-1 with TRBJ2-5; 7 bases are a match to TRBD2. Germline CDR1 reads SQVTM; CDR2 reads ANQGSEA. The CDR3 loop spans 13 amino acids. Germline trimming cut 7 bases from V and 4 bases from J; bases unmatched to any gene: 9. This chain's CDR3 is CSGVPGGRETQYF. DNA for the CDR3: TGCAGCGGCGTTCCGGGGGGAAGAGAGACCCAGTACTTC.

This rearrangement joins TRBV15 to TRBJ2-5; TRBD2 is a possible D gene (5 bases). Germline CDR1 and CDR2: LNHNV and YYDKDF (reference sequence). V was shortened by 3 bases and J by 2 bases, with 10 bases between the two germline ends. This CDR3 region has 14 residues. CDR3 in amino acids: CATSSLAGQETQYF. In nucleotides, the CDR3 is TGTGCCACCAGCAGCCTCGCGGGTCAAGAGACCCAGTACTTC. The entire variable domain, with the rest obtained from reference TRBV15 and TRBJ2-5, is as follows: DAMVIQNPRYQVTQFGKPVTLSCSQTLNHNVMYWYQQKSSQAPKLLFHYYDKDFNNEADTPDNFQSRRPNTSFCFLDIRSPGLGDTAMYLCATSSLAGQETQYFGPGTRLLVL.

This clonotype was detected many times. The chain couples TRBV3-1 to TRBJ1-2, with D perhaps TRBD1 (5 bases). This CDR3 has 15 residues. CDR1 is LGHDT, CDR2 YNNKEL, per germline (reference sequence). V gave up 1 base and J gave up 5 bases, with 14 bases separating them. CDR3 sequence (DNA): TGTGCCAGCAGCCAAGGTACAGTCGAGGGGTATGGCTACACCTTC. This sequence encodes CASSQGTVEGYGYTF.

This clonotype was seen repeatedly, ten times or more. The V call is TRBV14, the J call TRBJ1-2; perhaps TRBD1 as D (5 bases). The CDR3 is 14 residues long. The V and J ends lost 1 base and 4 bases respectively, with 10 bases between them. Germline V gene sequence: CDR1 SGHDN, CDR2 FVKESK. The CDR3 here is CASSQVVGGYGYTF. DNA for the CDR3: TGTGCCAGCAGCCAAGTCGTCGGGGGCTATGGCTACACCTTC.

The J gene is TRBJ2-5, the V gene TRBV5-1; no clear D gene. V was trimmed by 4 bases and J by 1 base, leaving 11 bases between them. CDR1 SGHRS and CDR2 YFSETQ come from the germline V gene. The CDR3 sequence is 14 residues long. DNA for the CDR3: TGCGCCAGCAGCATAAACAGAGTCCAAGAGACCCAGTACTTC. Protein sequence: CASSINRVQETQYF.

As for this clonotype: A much larger clone lies one base from this, so it may be a read error. V is TRBV19 and J is TRBJ2-6; 10 nucleotides line up with TRBD1. Germline V CDR1 and CDR2: LNHDA, SQIVND (reference sequence). The CDR3 extends over 19 amino acids. CDR3 in amino acids: CASSIGGQGLSPGANVLIF. The CDR3 DNA reads as TGTGCCAGTAGTATAGGGGGACAGGGGCTATCCCCTGGGGCCAACGTCCTGATTTTC.

This clonotype was observed at least ten times. V is TRBV20-1 and J is TRBJ2-1, with D possibly called TRBD1 or TRBD2 (5 bases each). V lost 3 bases and J 3 bases, leaving 15 bases between the germline ends. The length of the CDR3 is 15 residues. Germline values: CDR1 DFQATT, CDR2 SNEGSKA (reference sequence). The CDR3 DNA reads as TGCAGTGCTAGGGGGGTGGAACGGGGCTACAATGAGCAGTTCTTC. This sequence encodes CSARGVERGYNEQFF.

In this sample, this clonotype turned up once. V usage is TRBV5-1 and J usage is TRBJ1-2, with 8 bases matching TRBD1. The trim removed 4 bases at V and 1 base at J, leaving 9 bases unmatched. This CDR3 contains 16 residues. Per germline, CDR1 SGHRS and CDR2 YFSETQ. The CDR3 region is CASSQRPGQDNYGYTF. The CDR3 region has the DNA TGCGCCAGCAGCCAAAGGCCGGGACAGGATAACTATGGCTACACCTTC.

This clonotype was seen just once. The V gene is TRBV7-2, the J gene TRBJ2-7; 7 positions agree with TRBD1. Germline assignment: CDR1 SGHTA and CDR2 FQGNSA. The CDR3 is 12 residues long. Losses at the gene ends were 6 bases for V and 6 bases for J; bases not matched to a gene: 5. CDR3 sequence: CASSEGAGEQYF. The CDR3 nucleotides read TGTGCCAGCAGTGAGGGGGCAGGCGAGCAGTACTTC. Drawing the rest from reference TRBV7-2 and TRBJ2-7, the complete variable domain is GAGVSQSPSNKVTEKGKDVELRCDPISGHTALYWYRQSLGQGLEFLIYFQGNSAPDKSGLPSDRFSAERTGGSVSTLTIQRTQQEDSAVYLCASSEGAGEQYFGPGTRLTVT.

This clonotype was observed many times. V usage is TRBV19 and J usage is TRBJ2-6, with D unresolved. CDR3 size: 15 residues. Germline CDR1 reads LNHDA; CDR2 reads SQIVND (reference sequence). The ends were cut back, 5 bases at V and 0 bases at J, with 8 bases in the middle. The CDR3 nucleotides read TGTGCCAGTAGTCAGCAGACCTCTGGGGCCAACGTCCTGACTTTC. This sequence encodes CASSQQTSGANVLTF.

The chain recombines TRBV25-1 with TRBJ1-6; 12 nucleotides line up with TRBD1. This CDR3 comprises 15 residues. V shed 7 bases and J 10 bases; nucleotides not matched to a gene: 8. Germline loops: CDR1 MGHDK, CDR2 SYGVNS. The DNA of the CDR3 is TGTGCCAGCAAGGGACAGGGGGCCCGGGGATCACCCCTCCACTTT. It yields the protein CASKGQGARGSPLHF. The full variable domain, with the rest looked up from reference TRBV25-1 and TRBJ1-6, is EADIYQTPRYLVIGTGKKITLECSQTMGHDKMYWYQQDPGMELHLIHYSYGVNSTEKGDLSSESTVSRIRTEHFPLTLESARPSHTSQYLCASKGQGARGSPLHFGNGTRLTVT.

This clonotype was seen a handful of times. This chain links TRBV4-1 with TRBJ2-3; D perhaps matches TRBD2 (7 bases). The CDR3 contains 15 residues. V dropped 1 base and J dropped 3 bases, with 11 bases sitting between them. The germline V gene has CDR1 MGHRA and CDR2 YSYEKL. The CDR3 spells CASSQVGGRTDTQYF. The CDR3 coding sequence is TGCGCCAGCAGCCAAGTCGGGGGGCGGACAGATACGCAGTATTTT.

A remark on this clonotype: One junction end does not reproduce the germline sequence, and a read error may be involved. J is TRBJ2-2 and V is TRBV12-5; D call uncertain. The length of the CDR3 is 15 residues. Per the germline V gene, CDR1 is LGHNT and CDR2 is FRNRAP. CDR3 sequence reads: CASGLVGRPTGELFF. CDR3 DNA: TGTGCTAGTGGGTTGGTTGGTCGGCCCACCGGGGAGCTGTTTTTT.

This clonotype was recorded at least ten times. The rearrangement links TRBV7-9 to TRBJ1-2, with D unresolved. V gave up 6 bases and J gave up 4 bases, with 12 bases separating them. Germline V gives CDR1 SEHNR, CDR2 FQNEAQ (reference sequence). The CDR3 consists of 13 residues. CDR3 DNA sequence: TGTGCCAGCAGGGCGGATTTGAGCTATGGCTACACCTTC. It encodes CASRADLSYGYTF.

In its sample, this clonotype was seen many times. The chain joins TRBV19 to TRBJ2-3; 9 bases match TRBD1. In germline, CDR1 is LNHDA, CDR2 SQIVND (reference sequence). Trimming removed 6 bases from V and 2 bases from J; junction bases left unmatched: 6. CDR3 size: 15 residues. This CDR3 reads CASSRRDRDTDTQYF. DNA of the CDR3: TGTGCCAGTAGCCGCCGGGACAGGGACACAGATACGCAGTATTTT.

CDR3 sequence: CSATRQGLGQPQHF. CDR3 sequence (DNA): TGCAGTGCCACACGACAGGGGTTGGGTCAGCCCCAGCATTTT. The rearrangement uses TRBV20-1 and TRBJ1-5; 8 positions agree with TRBD1. Germline V gene sequence: CDR1 DFQATT, CDR2 SNEGSKA (reference sequence). The CDR3 has 14 amino acids. J was trimmed by 6 bases and V by 6 bases; bases with no gene match: 10.

This clonotype was found once. The V gene is TRBV10-3, the J gene TRBJ1-2; D is unresolved. This CDR3 is 11 amino acids long. Germline assignment: CDR1 ENHRY and CDR2 SYGVKD. Between the trimmed V and J ends, which lost 3 bases and 4 bases, there was a span of 3 bases. The CDR3 DNA reads TGTGCCATCAGTGACCTCTATGGCTACACCTTC. This gives the protein CAISDLYGYTF.

This clonotype was counted a few times. The rearrangement joins TRBV6-1 to TRBJ2-2; 10 bases are a match to TRBD2. The CDR3 is 15 residues long. Trimming cost V 6 bases and J 4 bases; bases outside gene matches: 5. CDR1 and CDR2 from the germline V gene are MNHNS and SASEGT. The CDR3 loop is CASRPSGGGTGELFF. The CDR3 bases are TGTGCCAGCAGGCCTAGCGGGGGCGGCACCGGGGAGCTGTTTTTT.

This clonotype was observed once. This chain links TRBV29-1 with TRBJ1-2; TRBD1 is a possible D gene (5 bases). Trimming cost V 7 bases and J 6 bases, with 21 bases left between them. This CDR3 contains 14 residues. The V gene's germline CDR1 is SQVTM and CDR2 ANQGSEA. For the CDR3, the DNA is TGCAGCGCTCTATTAGGGGCCCACTTGGATGGCTACACCTTC. Its translation: CSALLGAHLDGYTF.

The rearrangement joins TRBV14 to TRBJ2-1; TRBD2 matches 10 bases. The length of the CDR3 is 17 residues. Per germline, CDR1 SGHDN and CDR2 FVKESK. After removal of 1 base from V and 3 bases from J, the junction contained 6 bases not matched to a gene. CDR3 protein: CASSQASRTSGYNEQFF. The CDR3, as DNA: TGTGCCAGCAGCCAAGCTTCACGGACTAGCGGCTACAATGAGCAGTTCTTC.

Remarks on this clonotype: It may be a read error: a sequence one base away is much more abundant. The chain couples TRBV12-5 to TRBJ1-1, with 8 bases matching TRBD1. The CDR3 totals 13 residues. V lost 8 bases, J lost 4 bases, and 6 bases stayed unmatched. The germline gives CDR1 LGHNT, CDR2 FRNRAP. The CDR3 DNA reads as TGTGCTAGTTGTGGTACAGGGGGCACTGAAGCTTTCTTT. It codes for CASCGTGGTEAFF.

This chain joins TRBV7-8 and TRBJ2-5; TRBD2 matches at 8 bases. Germline loops: CDR1 SGHVS, CDR2 FQNEAQ. The CDR3 spans 15 residues. The junction had 8 bases not matched to a gene; V was cut back by 5 bases and J by 3 bases. This chain's CDR3 is CASSPGGTREETQYF. The CDR3 DNA reads TGTGCCAGCAGCCCGGGGGGGACAAGGGAAGAGACCCAGTACTTC.

Points on this clonotype: One base away lies a much larger clone, so this may be a sequencing read error. The chain employs TRBV14 and TRBJ1-4; D remains ambiguous. The germline V gene encodes CDR1 SGHDN and CDR2 FVKESK. The CDR3 consists of 14 residues. CDR3 bases: TGTGCCAGCAGCCCTCTTGCAACTAATGGAAAACTGTTTTTT. Amino acids: CASSPLATNGKLFF.

V gene TRBV10-3 combines with J gene TRBJ1-3, with TRBD1 as a possible D gene (5 bases). Germline CDR1 and CDR2: ENHRY and SYGVKD. The V end was cut by 6 bases, the J end by 8 bases, with 11 bases between. This CDR3 is 12 amino acids long. CDR3 sequence (DNA): TGTGCCATCAGGCTCGACAGATACACCATATATTTT. It specifies CAIRLDRYTIYF.

This clonotype came up many times. The V gene is TRBV29-1, the J gene TRBJ2-2, with TRBD2 matching 7 bases. Trimming cost V 7 bases and J 1 base; bases outside gene matches: 9. Germline-derived CDR1 and CDR2 are SQVTM and ANQGSEA. This CDR3 comprises 15 residues. CDR3 residues: CSAAVGLVNTGELFF. The CDR3 bases are TGCAGCGCCGCCGTCGGACTAGTGAACACCGGGGAGCTGTTTTTT.